A selection of T cell receptor beta chains follows, all from one sample in a study of T cells after posttransplantation cyclophosphamide. The protocol was immunoSEQ multiplex PCR, while the TCRdb copy is restricted to in-frame clones and leaves out a portion. Of about 21,000 clones listed, just over 85% are singletons. The starting material was PBMCs, obtained around 53 weeks after allogeneic stem cell transplant with calcineurin inhibitor and methotrexate. These receptors all stem from a female patient under 45 who received an allogeneic stem cell transplant from an unrelated donor, was CMV-positive, and had acute and chronic GVHD. The graft donor may account for some of the T cells. Both conserved end residues are part of each CDR3. The D gene is left open where the match is weak. Clone size, where shown, is once, few, many, or a class for clones that have expanded.

>NA|TRBJ1-2|once|TRBV7-3
TGTGCCAGCAGCTGGGAGGGTGTTAACTATGGCTACACCTTC
CASSWEGVNYGYTF
>NA|TRBJ2-2|few|TRBV7-2
TGTGCCAGCAGCTTAGATCAGGGAAGAACCGGGGAGCTGTTTTTT
CASSLDQGRTGELFF
>NA|TRBJ1-3|NA|TRBV6-6
TGTGCCAGCAGTTACTCGGCGGGGTCAGGAAACACCATATATTTT
CASSYSAGSGNTIYF
>TRBD2|TRBJ2-5|NA|TRBV6-6
TGTGCCAGCAGCTGGGGGGGTAGAGAGACCCAGTACTTC
CASSWGGRETQYF
>NA|TRBJ2-1|NA|TRBV10-1
TGCGCCAGCAGTTACAGTTACAATGAGCAGTTCTTC
CASSYSYNEQFF
>TRBD2|TRBJ2-2|NA|TRBV10-3
TGTGCCATCAGTGCTCGACTAGCGGGGGGGCCCGGGGAGCTGTTTTTT
CAISARLAGGPGELFF
>NA|TRBJ2-1|NA|TRBV21-1
TGTGCCACGCTAGGGACTAGCGGATACAATGAGCAGTTCTTC
CATLGTSGYNEQFF
>NA|TRBJ2-3|NA|TRBV10-3
TGTGCCACTACGGGCAGGGGAGCAGATACGCAGTATTTT
CATTGRGADTQYF
>NA|TRBJ2-1|few|TRBV7-9
TGTGCCAGCAGCTACACAGGGTCCAATGAGCAGTTCTTC
CASSYTGSNEQFF
>TRBD2|TRBJ2-1|NA|TRBV7-3
TGTGCCAGCAGCACCCCCGGGACTAGCGGTCCCAGCTCCTACAATGAGCAGTTCTTC
CASSTPGTSGPSSYNEQFF
>NA|TRBJ1-5|NA|TRBV5-6
TGTGCCAGCAGCACCATCGGGGGGCAGCCCCAGCATTTT
CASSTIGGQPQHF
>TRBD2|TRBJ2-7|NA|TRBV6-5
TGTGCCAGCAGTACGACTAGCGGGGGGCCTTACGAGCAGTACTTC
CASSTTSGGPYEQYF
>TRBD1|TRBJ1-2|NA|TRBV7-2
TGTGCCAGCAGCTTAGGGGCAGGGGGATATAGTGGCTACACCTTC
CASSLGAGGYSGYTF
>NA|TRBJ2-4|NA|TRBV5-1
TGCGCCAGCAGCCGTGGTTCGGGTATGAACATTCAGTACTTC
CASSRGSGMNIQYF
>NA|TRBJ1-2|NA|TRBV4-1
TGCGCCAGCAGCCCCATACAGGACACTAACTATGGCTACACCTTC
CASSPIQDTNYGYTF
>NA|TRBJ2-3|NA|TRBV11-3
TGTGCCAGCAGCTTAGAGGGCAAATCAGATACGCAGTATTTT
CASSLEGKSDTQYF
>TRBD1|TRBJ2-4|NA|TRBV11-2
TGTGCCAGCAGCCGGGTGGGACAGGAGGCCAAAAACATTCAGTACTTC
CASSRVGQEAKNIQYF
>NA|TRBJ2-1|once|TRBV6-5
TGTGCCAGCAGTTACAGGGGGGGCCCCCAGTTCTTC
CASSYRGGPQFF
>TRBD1|TRBJ1-5|NA|TRBV28
TGTGCCAGCAGTTTTTTACAGGGGCAGCCCCAGCATTTT
CASSFLQGQPQHF
>TRBD1|TRBJ1-2|NA|TRBV5-6
TGTGCCAGCAGCTTCGGGAAAGGACAGGGGGTCGGCTACACCTTC
CASSFGKGQGVGYTF
>NA|TRBJ2-7|NA|TRBV27
TGTGCCAGCAGTTTATCTATCTCCTACGAGCAGTACTTC
CASSLSISYEQYF
>NA|TRBJ1-2|once|TRBV18
TGTGCCAGCTCACCATTCGAGGAGGATGGCTACACCTTC
CASSPFEEDGYTF
>NA|TRBJ1-5|NA|TRBV6-1
TGTGCCAGCAGGGCTCAGGGCTATAGCAATCAGCCCCAGCATTTT
CASRAQGYSNQPQHF
>TRBD2|TRBJ2-1|NA|TRBV13
TGTGCCAGCAGCCCCGGACTAGAGGATGAGCAGTTCTTC
CASSPGLEDEQFF
>TRBD1|TRBJ2-7|few|TRBV7-9
TGTGCCAGCAGCCCGCGGCTTGGACAGGGGCCATCCTACGAGCAGTACTTC
CASSPRLGQGPSYEQYF
>NA|TRBJ1-6|NA|TRBV19
TGTGCCAGTCGCAGGGAAAAGAGTTCACCCCTCCACTTT
CASRREKSSPLHF
>NA|TRBJ1-1|few|TRBV6-6
TGTGCCAGCAGTTACTTTGTAGAGGGCGGGAGTATAGTCTTT
CASSYFVEGGSIVF
>NA|TRBJ2-1|NA|TRBV28
TGTGCCACGGCCAGGGCCACCTTCGATGAGCAGTTCTTC
CATARATFDEQFF
>TRBD2|TRBJ2-7|NA|TRBV4-3
TGCGCCAGCAGCCAAGATCTCAGCTCGACTAGCAGGACGTTC
CASSQDLSSTSRTF
>NA|TRBJ1-5|NA|TRBV19
TGTGCCAGTAAAGAGGGAGTGCACAATCAGCCCCAGCATTTT
CASKEGVHNQPQHF
>TRBD1|TRBJ1-1|NA|TRBV7-9
TGTGCCAGCAGCCATCAGGGGGAGGCCACTGAAGCTTTCTTT
CASSHQGEATEAFF
>TRBD2|TRBJ2-1|NA|TRBV15
TGTGCCACCAGCAGAGATAGGACTAGCTCACTATACAATGAGCAGTTCTTC
CATSRDRTSSLYNEQFF
>TRBD2|TRBJ2-7|NA|TRBV7-9
TGTGCCAGCGGACTTCTAGCGGGGGGATCTCGTTCCTACGAGCAGTACTTC
CASGLLAGGSRSYEQYF
>TRBD1|TRBJ1-2|NA|TRBV28
TGTGCCATCGGCTCGACAGGGAACTATGGCTACACCTTC
CAIGSTGNYGYTF
>NA|TRBJ2-1|once|TRBV7-2
TGTGCCAGCAGCTCTACACGGACTCACTTCAATGAGCAGTTCTTC
CASSSTRTHFNEQFF
>NA|TRBJ2-3|NA|TRBV19
TGTGCCAGCTCGGATGGGGCACGAACAGATACGCAGTATTTT
CASSDGARTDTQYF
>NA|TRBJ2-3|NA|TRBV7-2
TGTGCCAGCAGCCAGCAGGGCGCGGATACGCAGTATTTT
CASSQQGADTQYF
>NA|TRBJ2-7|NA|TRBV15
TGTGCCACCAGCGCCCTTGGGGAGGCCTACGAGCAGTACTTC
CATSALGEAYEQYF
>NA|TRBJ1-2|once|TRBV5-8
TGTGCCAGCACCAGGGAAGGATATGGCTACACCTTC
CASTREGYGYTF
>NA|TRBJ2-2|NA|TRBV6-5
TGTGCCAGCAGTTACGGAGGGGTAACCGGGGAGCTGTTTTTT
CASSYGGVTGELFF
>TRBD1|TRBJ1-5|NA|TRBV2
TGTGCCAGCGGGACAGGGAGGACCAATCAGCCCCAGCATTTT
CASGTGRTNQPQHF
>TRBD1|TRBJ2-2|NA|TRBV11-3
TGTGCCAGCAGCAGAGGGACAGCTCTCTGGACCGGGGAGCTGTTTTTT
CASSRGTALWTGELFF
>NA|TRBJ2-7|NA|TRBV18
TGTGCCAGCTCACCACGCGTGGCGGGCGAAGGGTACGAGCAGTACTTC
CASSPRVAGEGYEQYF
>NA|TRBJ1-6|NA|TRBV6-1
TGTGCCAGCAGTGAAGGACAACGAGTTTCACCCCTCCACTTT
CASSEGQRVSPLHF
>TRBD1|TRBJ2-2|NA|TRBV5-1
TGCGCCAGCAGCGACCCCGGGACAGGGGACACCGGGGAGCTGTTTTTT
CASSDPGTGDTGELFF
>TRBD1|TRBJ1-2|NA|TRBV9
TGTGCCAGCAGCGCCCATCAGGGGGCTGGTGGCTATGGCTACACCTTC
CASSAHQGAGGYGYTF
>TRBD1|TRBJ2-3|NA|TRBV7-2
TGTGCCAGCAGCCGACAGGGGTTAGATACGCAGTATTTT
CASSRQGLDTQYF
>TRBD2|TRBJ2-7|NA|TRBV27
TGTGCCAGCAGACCTAGCGGGCCCTCCTACGAGCAGTACTTC
CASRPSGPSYEQYF
>NA|TRBJ1-1|once|TRBV6-5
TGTGCCAGCAGTTACTCGATCAGGAACACTGAAGCTTTCTTT
CASSYSIRNTEAFF
>TRBD1|TRBJ1-3|few|TRBV28
TGTGCCAGCAGTACAGGGGGCGCGGGAAACACCATATATTTT
CASSTGGAGNTIYF
>NA|TRBJ2-7|NA|TRBV5-6
TGTGCCAGCAGCTCGGTATGGGCAGGAGAGCAGTACTTC
CASSSVWAGEQYF
>TRBD1|TRBJ1-2|NA|TRBV19
TGTGCCAGTAGTATTACAGGGGGCGGCGGCTACACCTTC
CASSITGGGGYTF